The 29 T cell receptor beta chains given below trace back to one sample, sequenced in a study of T cells after yellow fever vaccination. A single record per CDR3 protein comes from TCRdb applying MiXCR to the 5' RACE reads. The data contain more than 450,000 distinct CDR3 sequences, roughly 22% of them seen just once; the ten biggest clones take up about a sixth. The material sequenced was PBMCs, taken roughly 23 days after the first yellow fever vaccination. Receptor source: a man between 18 and 35 years old who received the YFV17D yellow fever vaccine.

The rearrangement joins TRBV7-8 to TRBJ1-2; 10 nucleotides align to TRBD1. V dropped 3 bases and J dropped 9; count of bases not matched to a gene: 4. The CDR3 totals 13 residues. From germline, CDR1 is SGHVS and CDR2 FQNEAQ. The CDR3 nucleotides are TGTGCCAGCAGCTTGGGGACAGGGGATCGCTACACCTTC. Amino acid sequence: CASSLGTGDRYTF.

This clonotype was seen many times. This rearrangement joins TRBV4-1 to TRBJ1-3; D uncertain. The V and J ends lost 3 bases and 6 bases respectively, with 9 bases between them. Looked up from germline, CDR1 is MGHRA and CDR2 is YSYEKL. The CDR3 runs 13 residues. CDR3 protein: CASSHWRTNTIYF. The CDR3 DNA follows: TGCGCCAGCAGCCACTGGAGGACAAACACCATATATTTT.

The chain carries TRBV19 and TRBJ2-7; D gene uncertain. The CDR3 covers 15 residues. Germline CDR1 LNHDA, CDR2 SQIVND (reference sequence). V was trimmed by 3 bases and J by 3 bases, leaving 15 bases between them. CDR3 region: CASSIATDPYYEQYF. The DNA for the CDR3 is TGTGCCAGTAGTATCGCGACGGACCCTTACTACGAGCAGTACTTC. Full variable domain (missing parts from reference TRBV19 and TRBJ2-7): DGGITQSPKYLFRKEGQNVTLSCEQNLNHDAMYWYRQDPGQGLRLIYYSQIVNDFQKGDIAEGYSVSREKKESFPLTVTSAQKNPTAFYLCASSIATDPYYEQYFGPGTRLTVT.

V usage is TRBV12-3 or TRBV12-4 and J usage is TRBJ2-1; 9 bases map to TRBD2. J gave up 8 bases and V 10 bases, and 15 bases lay outside the gene matches. The CDR3 contains 15 residues. This CDR3 is CAITTRGRGGDEQFF. CDR3 nucleotide sequence: TGTGCCATCACGACGCGGGGGCGCGGGGGGGATGAGCAGTTCTTC.

The rearrangement links TRBV4-2 to TRBJ2-3; D might be TRBD1 or TRBD2, each matching 5 bases. The CDR3 runs 14 residues. The V end was cut by 4 bases, the J end by 4 bases, with 12 bases between. Germline CDR1 and CDR2: LGHNA and YNFKEQ. This chain's CDR3 is CASSPQTGPDTQYF. DNA for the CDR3: TGTGCCAGCAGCCCCCAGACGGGGCCAGATACGCAGTATTTT.

V usage is TRBV7-2 and J usage is TRBJ1-5; D perhaps matches TRBD1 (5 bases). Per the germline V gene, CDR1 is SGHTA and CDR2 is FQGNSA. Trimming stripped 3 bases from V and 9 bases from J, with 15 bases between. The CDR3 runs to 14 residues. The CDR3 bases are TGTGCCAGCAGCTTGGGGGAATTGGCGTGGCCCCAGCATTTT. Translating gives CASSLGELAWPQHF. The whole variable domain, remainder taken from reference TRBV7-2 and TRBJ1-5, is GAGVSQSPSNKVTEKGKDVELRCDPISGHTALYWYRQSLGQGLEFLIYFQGNSAPDKSGLPSDRFSAERTGGSVSTLTIQRTQQEDSAVYLCASSLGELAWPQHFGDGTRLSIL.

This chain joins TRBV7-9 and TRBJ2-1; D might be TRBD1 (5 bases). V lost 1 base and J lost 6, with 10 bases in between. The CDR3 covers 14 residues. From germline, CDR1 is SEHNR and CDR2 FQNEAQ (reference sequence). The CDR3 reads CASSLVIGVNEQFF. The CDR3, as DNA: TGTGCCAGCAGCTTAGTTATAGGGGTCAATGAGCAGTTCTTC. The variable domain in full, with the rest retrieved from reference TRBV7-9 and TRBJ2-1, is DTGVSQNPRHKITKRGQNVTFRCDPISEHNRLYWYRQTLGQGPEFLTYFQNEAQLEKSRLLSDRFSAERPKGSFSTLEIQRTEQGDSAMYLCASSLVIGVNEQFFGPGTRLTVL.

This sequence joins TRBV7-9 and TRBJ2-1; D gene unclear. CDR1 is SEHNR, CDR2 FQNEAQ, per germline (reference sequence). Deletions cut 3 bases from V and 2 bases from J, with 11 bases between. This CDR3 is 15 amino acids long. CDR3 DNA: TGTGCCAGCAGCTTTTCCCCAGTAGCCTACAATGAGCAGTTCTTC. Encoded protein: CASSFSPVAYNEQFF. Based on the CDR3 plus reference TRBV7-9 and TRBJ2-1, the full variable domain is DTGVSQNPRHKITKRGQNVTFRCDPISEHNRLYWYRQTLGQGPEFLTYFQNEAQLEKSRLLSDRFSAERPKGSFSTLEIQRTEQGDSAMYLCASSFSPVAYNEQFFGPGTRLTVL.

As DNA, the CDR3 is TGTGCCAGCACGCCCAGGAGCTCTGGAAACACCATATATTTT. Translated, it gives CASTPRSSGNTIYF. The chain joins TRBV2 to TRBJ1-3; D is unresolved. Deletions cut 7 bases from V and 0 bases from J, with 10 bases between. Looked up from germline, CDR1 is SNHLY and CDR2 is FYNNEI. The length of the CDR3 is 14 residues.

V is TRBV20-1 and J is TRBJ1-3, with no clear D. Trimming pared 2 bases from V and 0 bases from J, leaving 5 bases between. CDR3 size: 13 residues. Germline CDR1 DFQATT, CDR2 SNEGSKA (reference sequence). Written as DNA, the CDR3 is TGCAGTGCTAGACCTGTCTCTGGAAACACCATATATTTT. Amino acids: CSARPVSGNTIYF.

This clonotype was seen once. V usage is TRBV11-2 and J usage is TRBJ2-2; no definite D call. Germline V lookup: CDR1 SGHAT, CDR2 FQNNGV. This CDR3 spans 15 amino acids. V was trimmed by 8 bases and J by 1 base, leaving 14 bases between them. CDR3 residues: CASSRGSLNTGELFF. CDR3 coding DNA: TGTGCCAGCTCCCGTGGCAGCCTGAACACCGGGGAGCTGTTTTTT.

The CDR3: CASTGQGAVGNQPQHF. The CDR3 region has the DNA TGTGCCAGCACAGGACAGGGGGCGGTTGGCAATCAGCCCCAGCATTTT. The J gene is TRBJ1-5, the V gene TRBV28; 11 bases are shared with TRBD1. The CDR3 loop spans 16 amino acids. J lost 2 bases, V lost 7 bases, and 7 bases had no gene match. CDR1 and CDR2 from the germline V gene are MDHEN and SYDVKM.

The CDR3 loop reads CASSSYRTSKSHEQYF. The CDR3 coding sequence is TGTGCCAGCAGTTCTTACAGGACGAGTAAGTCACACGAGCAGTACTTC. V usage is TRBV27 and J usage is TRBJ2-7, with D maybe TRBD1 (5 bases). Germline V gives CDR1 MNHEY, CDR2 SMNVEV (reference sequence). Trimming stripped 4 bases from V and 5 bases from J, with 21 bases between. The CDR3 consists of 16 residues.

V is TRBV7-3 and J is TRBJ2-3; D ambiguous. V was trimmed by 3 bases and J by 6 bases, leaving 7 bases between them. The CDR3 length is 12 residues. The germline V gene has CDR1 SGHTA and CDR2 FQGTGA. In DNA, the CDR3 is TGTGCCAGCAGCTTGTACGGGGATACGCAGTATTTT. Amino acids: CASSLYGDTQYF.

The chain has TRBV5-1 and TRBJ2-1; D unresolved. The ends were cut back, 0 bases at V and 6 bases at J, with 13 bases in the middle. Germline V CDR1 and CDR2: SGHRS, YFSETQ. This CDR3 contains 15 residues. The CDR3 spells CASSLVLISGNEQFF. The CDR3 bases are TGCGCCAGCAGCTTGGTCCTTATATCGGGCAATGAGCAGTTCTTC.

The J gene is TRBJ2-1, the V gene TRBV4-3; TRBD1 is a possible D gene (5 bases). CDR3 size: 17 residues. Germline V gene sequence: CDR1 LGHNA, CDR2 YSLEER. V lost 4 bases and J lost 7, with 23 bases in between. The CDR3 region has the DNA TGCGCCAGCAGCCCAGCCCTGCTGGGGCCGTTATTAAATGAGCAGTTCTTC. This sequence encodes CASSPALLGPLLNEQFF.

J is TRBJ1-5 and V is TRBV4-1; D remains unclear. V shed 0 bases and J shed 6 bases, with 15 bases lying between them. CDR1 is MGHRA and CDR2 is YSYEKL in the germline V gene. The CDR3 totals 16 residues. The CDR3 bases are TGCGCCAGCAGCCAAGATGGAGGGAAATGGGTTCAGCCCCAGCATTTT. Translating it yields CASSQDGGKWVQPQHF.

The chain links TRBV5-1 to TRBJ2-7; TRBD2 agrees at 10 bases. Germline loops: CDR1 SGHRS, CDR2 YFSETQ. This CDR3 contains 14 residues. The V and J ends lost 4 bases and 2 bases, in that order; junction bases with no gene match: 3. The CDR3 spells CASSPLAGTYEQYF. The CDR3 nucleotides read TGCGCCAGCAGCCCACTAGCGGGGACCTACGAGCAGTACTTC.

This clonotype showed up just a few times. The chain combines TRBV12-3 or TRBV12-4 with TRBJ1-1; TRBD1 agrees at 8 bases. Trimming took 5 bases from V and 7 from J; bases not matched to a gene: 6. This CDR3 region has 13 residues. For the CDR3, the DNA is TGTGCCAGCAGTAATTCAGGGGGCGTTGAAGCTTTCTTT. This encodes CASSNSGGVEAFF.

This clonotype turned up a few times. This chain connects TRBV6-1 to TRBJ1-5; 7 nucleotides match TRBD1. CDR3 size: 13 residues. The ends lost 5 bases at V and 5 bases at J; junction bases unmatched: 3. The V gene's germline CDR1 is MNHNS and CDR2 SASEGT. CDR3 coding DNA: TGTGCCAGCAGTCAACAGGGGTATCAGCCCCAGCATTTT. Translating it yields CASSQQGYQPQHF.

The rearrangement uses TRBV2 and TRBJ1-4; 12 bases map to TRBD1. J lost 12 bases, V lost 8 bases, and 10 bases had no gene match. Germline CDR1 reads SNHLY; CDR2 reads FYNNEI. The CDR3 loop spans 14 amino acids. The CDR3 DNA reads TGTGCCAGCGCCTCAGGGACAGGGGGCGTAGAACTGTTTTTT. Translation gives CASASGTGGVELFF.

The chain carries TRBV6-2 or TRBV6-3 and TRBJ2-6, with D hard to call. The CDR3 sequence is 15 residues long. Germline CDR1 MNHEY, CDR2 SVGEGT. With 7 bases removed from V and 2 bases from J, the gap between germline ends came to 12 bases. In nucleotides, the CDR3 is TGTGCCAGCACTACCTGGGGTGCTGGGGCCAACGTCCTGACTTTC. Its translation: CASTTWGAGANVLTF.

This clonotype was seen a few times. The CDR3 sequence: CASSPGSHYGYTF. The CDR3 bases are TGTGCCAGCAGCCCGGGCAGCCACTATGGCTACACCTTC. The genes are TRBV7-3 and TRBJ1-2, with D hard to call. V was clipped by 5 bases and J by 3 bases, with 10 bases between them. The CDR3 is 13 amino acids. Germline V gene data show CDR1 as SGHTA and CDR2 as FQGTGA.

The chain is built from TRBV20-1 and TRBJ2-5, with D possibly matching TRBD2 (7 bases). Germline CDR1 and CDR2: DFQATT and SNEGSKA (reference sequence). This CDR3 spans 16 amino acids. Trimming took off 0 bases at V and 1 base at J, with 15 bases between the two ends. This CDR3 reads CSARDLAGAVQETQYF. CDR3 in DNA: TGCAGTGCTAGAGATTTGGCGGGGGCTGTCCAAGAGACCCAGTACTTC.

This clonotype was observed a few times. J is TRBJ2-3 and V is TRBV6-2 or TRBV6-3, with D perhaps matching TRBD1 or TRBD2 (5 bases each). V gave up 2 bases and J gave up 0 bases, with 6 bases separating them. CDR1 is MNHEY and CDR2 is SVGEGT in the germline V gene. CDR3 length: 14 residues. The CDR3 is CASSYRDSTDTQYF. The CDR3 DNA sequence: TGTGCCAGCAGTTACAGGGACAGCACAGATACGCAGTATTTT.

The V call is TRBV12-3 or TRBV12-4, the J call TRBJ2-1; 8 bases map to TRBD2. V shed 6 bases and J 0 bases; nucleotides not matched to a gene: 7. The CDR3 covers 16 residues. CDR3: CASRKTSAGSYNEQFF. CDR3 sequence (DNA): TGTGCCAGCAGGAAGACTAGCGCGGGCTCCTACAATGAGCAGTTCTTC.

The rearrangement links TRBV20-1 to TRBJ1-5; unclear D gene. Germline values: CDR1 DFQATT, CDR2 SNEGSKA (reference sequence). This CDR3 has 15 residues. The V end lost 6 bases, the J end lost 4 bases, and 19 bases lay between the germline ends. CDR3 protein: CSALGGVGANQPQHF. For the CDR3, the DNA is TGCAGTGCGCTAGGCGGGGTGGGTGCAAATCAGCCCCAGCATTTT.

This rearrangement joins TRBV10-3 to TRBJ1-2, with 10 bases aligning to TRBD1. The CDR3 contains 15 residues. Germline V gives CDR1 ENHRY, CDR2 SYGVKD. The V gene end was trimmed by 5 bases and the J gene end by 8 bases; junction bases not matched to a gene: 11. The DNA for the CDR3 is TGTGCCATCAGTCGCGGGATGGGACAGGGGCACGGCTACACCTTC. Encoded protein: CAISRGMGQGHGYTF.

This clonotype was observed a few times. Here the CDR3 reads CASSQARQGDSPLHF. In nucleotides, the CDR3 is TGCGCCAGCAGCCAAGCCCGACAGGGGGATTCACCCCTCCACTTT. The genes are TRBV4-3 and TRBJ1-6, with 9 bases lining up with TRBD1. Trimming at V came to 1 base and at J to 8 bases, leaving 3 bases not matched to a gene. The CDR3 contains 15 residues. Germline V gene data show CDR1 as LGHNA and CDR2 as YSLEER.